This passage covers 21 T cell receptor beta chains from one sample sequenced in a study of cytomegalovirus exposure and HLA in healthy donors. The PCR contained 60 Vbeta and 13 Jbeta primers. Data came from immunoSEQ multiplex PCR; TCRdb stores just in-frame clones and leaves some out. The top ten clones hold around 1.5% of a sample with 120,000 to 150,000 clones, 75% to 80% of them seen once. Sequencing was performed on PBMCs. These receptor sequences come from a female donor in good health and CMV-seronegative.

The CDR3 spells CASQFDPPGNTEAFF. CDR3 bases: TGTGCCAGCCAATTTGACCCGCCGGGGAACACTGAAGCTTTCTTT. This rearrangement joins TRBV2 to TRBJ1-1; no clear D. The CDR3 spans 15 residues. CDR1 is SNHLY and CDR2 is FYNNEI in the germline V gene. V lost 8 bases to trimming and J lost 1 base, with 17 bases between them.

The gene calls are TRBV5-1 and TRBJ1-1, with 11 bases identical to TRBD1. CDR1 is SGHRS and CDR2 is YFSETQ in the germline V gene. The CDR3 spans 16 residues. V dropped 5 bases and J dropped 1; count of bases not matched to a gene: 7. The CDR3 reads CASRKGQGGANTEAFF. CDR3 DNA sequence: TGCGCCAGCAGGAAGGGACAGGGGGGAGCGAACACTGAAGCTTTCTTT.

The chain links TRBV6-4 to TRBJ1-2, with TRBD1 as a possible D gene (6 bases). The CDR3 has 17 residues. CDR1 is MRHNA and CDR2 is SNTAGT in the germline V gene. The V end lost 0 bases, the J end lost 4 bases, and 18 bases lay between the germline ends. CDR3 protein: CASSDSTEDRTSYGYTF. The DNA for the CDR3 is TGTGCCAGCAGTGACTCGACGGAAGACAGGACAAGCTATGGCTACACCTTC.

Details on this clone: This is likely a read error, given that the CDR3 carries no conserved phenylalanine or tryptophan at its end. This sequence joins TRBV13 and TRBJ1-1; D is possibly TRBD1 (5 bases). This CDR3 contains 14 residues. The germline V and J ends were trimmed by 1 base and 5 bases, with 11 bases remaining between them. Germline CDR1 PRHDT, CDR2 FYEKMQ (reference sequence). The CDR3 DNA follows: TGTGCCAGCAGCTTAGAGGCGGGGGGGACTGAAGCTTTCCTT. Amino acids: CASSLEAGGTEAFL.

The V call is TRBV9, the J call TRBJ2-5, with 9 bases that match TRBD1. Trimming removed 4 bases from V and 5 bases from J; junction bases left unmatched: 6. Germline CDR1 and CDR2: SGDLS and YYNGEE. This CDR3 region has 14 residues. The CDR3 protein is CASSLGQGVETQYF. The CDR3 coding sequence is TGTGCCAGCAGCCTGGGACAGGGAGTCGAGACCCAGTACTTC.

This chain connects TRBV5-1 to TRBJ2-7; 11 bases are a match to TRBD1. The V gene end was trimmed by 4 bases and the J gene end by 5 bases; junction bases not matched to a gene: 8. Germline lookup yields CDR1 SGHRS and CDR2 YFSETQ. CDR3 size: 15 residues. The CDR3 sequence is CASSPGQGAINEQYF. The DNA of the CDR3 is TGCGCCAGCAGCCCTGGACAGGGGGCGATCAACGAGCAGTACTTC.

This chain joins TRBV28 and TRBJ1-1, with 9 bases fitting TRBD1. The CDR3 is 12 residues long. The V segment lost 6 bases and the J segment 7 bases; nucleotides outside the gene matches: 3. CDR1 MDHEN and CDR2 SYDVKM come from the germline V gene. The CDR3 spells CASSGTGSEAFF. The CDR3 DNA is TGTGCCAGCAGCGGGACAGGGAGTGAAGCTTTCTTT.

The chain links TRBV27 to TRBJ1-2; the D is unclear. CDR3 length: 14 amino acids. V dropped 6 bases and J dropped 6 bases, with 17 bases sitting between them. The germline V gene has CDR1 MNHEY and CDR2 SMNVEV (reference sequence). The CDR3 sequence: CASRSGSGRDGYTF. The CDR3 DNA follows: TGTGCCAGCAGATCGGGATCCGGAAGGGATGGCTACACCTTC.

V and J are TRBV7-2 and TRBJ2-5; the match to TRBD2 covers 9 bases. This CDR3 is built from 17 residues. The germline gives CDR1 SGHTA, CDR2 FQGNSA. Trimming took 5 bases from V and 4 from J; bases not matched to a gene: 14. CDR3 protein: CASSPLVRGGATETQYF. The CDR3 DNA reads as TGTGCCAGCAGCCCCCTGGTGCGCGGGGGGGCCACAGAGACCCAGTACTTC.

This rearrangement joins TRBV11-3 to TRBJ2-3, with 9 positions matching TRBD1. Germline V gives CDR1 SGHNT, CDR2 YENEEA. V lost 5 bases to trimming and J lost 3 bases; unmatched junction nucleotides: 9. This CDR3 has 16 amino acids. CDR3 coding DNA: TGTGCCAGCAGCCCTAACAGGGACAGGGAAACAGATACGCAGTATTTT. Residues: CASSPNRDRETDTQYF.

The rearrangement uses TRBV10-1 and TRBJ2-7; D unresolved. The CDR3 is made up of 14 amino acids. Germline CDR1 WNHNN, CDR2 SYGVQD (reference sequence). Trimming left V 0 bases short and J 0 bases short, with 6 bases between. CDR3 bases: TGCGCCAGCAGTGAGTCCACGGGCTCCTACGAGCAGTACTTC. It translates to CASSESTGSYEQYF.

The chain joins TRBV2 to TRBJ1-2; 7 nucleotides agree with TRBD1. The germline V gene has CDR1 SNHLY and CDR2 FYNNEI. The CDR3 loop spans 11 amino acids. The CDR3: CVGGGNYGYTF. The CDR3 DNA is TGTGTAGGAGGGGGCAACTATGGCTACACCTTC. The full variable domain, completed using reference TRBV2 and TRBJ1-2, is EPEVTQTPSHQVTQMGQEVILRCVPISNHLYFYWYRQILGQKVEFLVSFYNNEISEKSEIFDDQFSVERPDGSNFTLKIRSTKLEDSAMYFCVGGGNYGYTFGSGTRLTVV.

The chain combines TRBV27 with TRBJ2-7; 7 nucleotides match TRBD1. CDR1 and CDR2 (germline): MNHEY, SMNVEV (reference sequence). V was clipped by 6 bases and J by 0 bases; unmatched bases: 5. The CDR3 covers 14 residues. The CDR3 DNA reads TGTGCCAGCAGGCCGGGACAGAGCTCCTACGAGCAGTACTTC. Encoded protein: CASRPGQSSYEQYF.

The J gene is TRBJ2-3, the V gene TRBV10-1; 9 bases fit TRBD1. The CDR3 covers 14 residues. With V trimmed by 6 bases and J by 4 bases, 5 bases remained unmatched. Germline CDR1 WNHNN, CDR2 SYGVQD (reference sequence). The CDR3 nucleotides are TGCGCCAGCAGCGTGGGACAGGGAGCAGATACGCAGTATTTT. Its protein is CASSVGQGADTQYF.

This chain uses TRBV6-1 with TRBJ1-3, with 9 bases aligning to TRBD1. Trimming took 6 bases from V and 2 from J; bases not matched to a gene: 2. The CDR3 consists of 14 residues. Looked up from germline, CDR1 is MNHNS and CDR2 is SASEGT. CDR3 residues: CASRDRGTGNTIYF. In DNA form, the CDR3 reads TGTGCCAGCAGGGACAGGGGAACTGGAAACACCATATATTTT.

This clone was seen a single time. This chain connects TRBV5-1 to TRBJ1-5; D not resolved. Trimming took 0 bases from V and 4 from J, leaving 8 bases between them. CDR3 length: 14 amino acids. CDR1 is SGHRS and CDR2 is YFSETQ in the germline V gene. The CDR3 DNA follows: TGCGCCAGCAGCTTGGACAGTCTAAATCAGCCCCAGCATTTT. Protein product: CASSLDSLNQPQHF.

CDR3 residues: CASSLWGQGLYTEAFF. The CDR3 DNA reads TGTGCCAGCAGTTTATGGGGACAGGGATTGTACACTGAAGCTTTCTTT. This sequence joins TRBV27 and TRBJ1-1; 9 nucleotides agree with TRBD1. Germline CDR1 is MNHEY and CDR2 is SMNVEV (reference sequence). This CDR3 is built from 16 residues. V lost 1 base and J lost 3; bases outside the gene matches: 6.

In its sample, this clone was seen a few times. V and J are TRBV18 and TRBJ1-1; the match to TRBD1 covers 7 bases. The V and J ends lost 5 bases and 6 bases, in that order; junction bases with no gene match: 9. The CDR3 totals 14 residues. CDR1 KGHSH and CDR2 LQKENI come from the germline V gene. The DNA of the CDR3 is TGTGCCAGCTCAGCGGGACAGCGGAGGGCTGAAGCTTTCTTT. As protein: CASSAGQRRAEAFF.

The rearrangement uses TRBV7-3 and TRBJ1-4; D might be TRBD1 (6 bases). CDR3 length: 14 residues. Per the germline V gene, CDR1 is SGHTA and CDR2 is FQGTGA. Trimming left V 4 bases short and J 7 bases short, with 13 bases between. The CDR3 loop reads CASSSGQSREKLFF. CDR3 DNA sequence: TGTGCCAGCAGCTCAGGACAGTCTCGTGAAAAACTGTTTTTT. The complete variable domain, with remaining parts taken from reference TRBV7-3 and TRBJ1-4, reads GAGVSQTPSNKVTEKGKYVELRCDPISGHTALYWYRQSLGQGPEFLIYFQGTGAADDSGLPNDRFFAVRPEGSVSTLKIQRTERGDSAVYLCASSSGQSREKLFFGSGTQLSVL.

The rearrangement uses TRBV27 and TRBJ2-5; D is perhaps TRBD2 (7 bases). Germline V gene sequence: CDR1 MNHEY, CDR2 SMNVEV (reference sequence). CDR3 length: 15 amino acids. V lost 1 base and J lost 4, with 13 bases in between. The CDR3 DNA sequence: TGTGCCAGCAGTTTATTTGGGGGGGCCAGAGAGACCCAGTACTTC. Encoded protein: CASSLFGGARETQYF.

Only a few counts were recorded for this clone. This chain connects TRBV6-5 to TRBJ2-3, with 10 bases that match TRBD1. The CDR3 has 14 amino acids. CDR1 and CDR2 from the germline V gene are MNHEY and SVGAGI. J gave up 3 bases and V 6 bases, and 3 bases lay outside the gene matches. CDR3 amino acids: CASSPGQGTDTQYF. In DNA form, the CDR3 reads TGTGCCAGCAGCCCGGGACAGGGGACAGATACGCAGTATTTT.